Reported below is one T cell receptor (beta chain). Sequencing was performed with immunoSEQ multiplex PCR; in TCRdb, only in-frame clones are kept and a portion is missing. Of about 1.5 million clones in the sample, under 99% were seen once. This sample is part of a study of shared clonotypes between healthy human individuals. The source material was naive CD4+ T cells sorted from blood. The subset here: CD45RA+ positively selected. This clonotype was sampled from a man aged 25 to 40 in good health.

For the CDR3, the DNA is TGTGCCAGCAGCGAACAGGGGATGCCCTTAGCTGGCTACACCTTC. Translated, it gives CASSEQGMPLAGYTF. V and J are TRBV28 and TRBJ1-2; TRBD1 aligns across 7 bases. Germline CDR1 reads MDHEN; CDR2 reads SYDVKM. Trimming cost V 6 bases and J 7 bases; bases outside gene matches: 14. The length of the CDR3 is 15 residues.